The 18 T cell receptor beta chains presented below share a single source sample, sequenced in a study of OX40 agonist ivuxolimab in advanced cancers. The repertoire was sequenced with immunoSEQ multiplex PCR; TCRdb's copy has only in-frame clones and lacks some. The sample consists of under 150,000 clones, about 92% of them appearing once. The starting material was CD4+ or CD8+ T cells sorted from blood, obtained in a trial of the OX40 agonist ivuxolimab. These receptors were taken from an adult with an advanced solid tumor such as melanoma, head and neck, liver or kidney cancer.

The DNA of the CDR3 is TGTGCCAGCAGCCTTTCCCCCTATGGCTACACCTTC. Its translation is CASSLSPYGYTF. This chain links TRBV28 with TRBJ1-2; D is undetermined. This CDR3 comprises 12 residues. Germline values: CDR1 MDHEN, CDR2 SYDVKM. V lost 6 bases and J 4 bases, leaving 9 bases between the germline ends.

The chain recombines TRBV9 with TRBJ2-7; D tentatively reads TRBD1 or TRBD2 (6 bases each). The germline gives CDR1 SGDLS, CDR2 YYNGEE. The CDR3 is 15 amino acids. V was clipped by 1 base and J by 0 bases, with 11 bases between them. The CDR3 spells CASSVMGGSSYEQYF. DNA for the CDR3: TGTGCCAGCAGCGTAATGGGGGGCTCCTCCTACGAGCAGTACTTC.

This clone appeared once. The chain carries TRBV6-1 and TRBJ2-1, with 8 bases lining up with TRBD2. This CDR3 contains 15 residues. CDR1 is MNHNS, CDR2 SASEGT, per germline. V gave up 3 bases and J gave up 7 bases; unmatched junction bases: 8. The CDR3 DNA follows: TGTGCCAGCAGTGACGGGGGGGTTGTTAGAAATGAGCAGTTCTTC. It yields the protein CASSDGGVVRNEQFF.

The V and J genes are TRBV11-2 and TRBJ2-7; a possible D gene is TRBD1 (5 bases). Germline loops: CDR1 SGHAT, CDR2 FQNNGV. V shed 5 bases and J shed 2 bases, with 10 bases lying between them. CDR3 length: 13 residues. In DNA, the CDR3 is TGTGCCAGCAGCCGTCTAGGGGCCTACGAGCAGTACTTC. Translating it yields CASSRLGAYEQYF.

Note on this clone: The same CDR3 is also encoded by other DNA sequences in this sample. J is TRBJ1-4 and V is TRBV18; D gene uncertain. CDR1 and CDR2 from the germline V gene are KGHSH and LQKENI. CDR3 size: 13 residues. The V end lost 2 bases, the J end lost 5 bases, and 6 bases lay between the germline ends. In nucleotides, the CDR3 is TGTGCCAGCTCACCATTTGAAAATGAAAAACTGTTTTTT. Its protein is CASSPFENEKLFF.

The CDR3 coding sequence is TGTGCCAGCAGCCGTGGGGGGCATCCCTACGAGCAGTACTTC. It encodes CASSRGGHPYEQYF. This sequence joins TRBV2 and TRBJ2-7; the D gene could be TRBD1 or TRBD2 (6 bases each). Trimming shortened V by 6 bases and J by 2 bases, and 14 bases separated the two germline ends. Germline-derived CDR1 and CDR2 are SNHLY and FYNNEI. The CDR3 length is 14 residues.

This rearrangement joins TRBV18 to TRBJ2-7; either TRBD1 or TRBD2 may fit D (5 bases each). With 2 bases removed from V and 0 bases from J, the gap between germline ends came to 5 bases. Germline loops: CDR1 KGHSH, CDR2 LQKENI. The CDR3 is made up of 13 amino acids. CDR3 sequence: CASSPGGSYEQYF. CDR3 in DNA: TGTGCCAGCTCACCAGGGGGCTCCTACGAGCAGTACTTC. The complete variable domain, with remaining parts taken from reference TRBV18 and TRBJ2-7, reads NAGVMQNPRHLVRRRGQEARLRCSPMKGHSHVYWYRQLPEEGLKFMVYLQKENIIDESGMPKERFSAEFPKEGPSILRIQQVVRGDSAAYFCASSPGGSYEQYFGPGTRLTVT.

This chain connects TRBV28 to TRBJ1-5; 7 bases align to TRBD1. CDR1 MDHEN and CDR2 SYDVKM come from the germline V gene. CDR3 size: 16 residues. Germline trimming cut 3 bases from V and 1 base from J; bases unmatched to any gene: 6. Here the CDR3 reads CASSFTWDSSNQPQHF. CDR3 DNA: TGTGCCAGCAGTTTCACCTGGGACAGCAGCAATCAGCCCCAGCATTTT.

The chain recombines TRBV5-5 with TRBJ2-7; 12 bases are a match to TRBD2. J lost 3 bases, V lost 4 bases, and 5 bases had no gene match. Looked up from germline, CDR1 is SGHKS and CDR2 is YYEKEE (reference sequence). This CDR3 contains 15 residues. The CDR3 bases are TGTGCCAGCAGCCCCGGACTAGCGGGAATCTACGAGCAGTACTTC. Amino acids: CASSPGLAGIYEQYF.

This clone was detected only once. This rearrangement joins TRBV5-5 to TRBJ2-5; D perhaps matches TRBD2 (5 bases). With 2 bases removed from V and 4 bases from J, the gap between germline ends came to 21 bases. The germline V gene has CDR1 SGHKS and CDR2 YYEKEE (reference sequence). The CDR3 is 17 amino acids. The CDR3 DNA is TGTGCCAGCAGCTTTAGCCCCCATGGAGGCCCGGCAGAGACCCAGTACTTC. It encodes CASSFSPHGGPAETQYF.

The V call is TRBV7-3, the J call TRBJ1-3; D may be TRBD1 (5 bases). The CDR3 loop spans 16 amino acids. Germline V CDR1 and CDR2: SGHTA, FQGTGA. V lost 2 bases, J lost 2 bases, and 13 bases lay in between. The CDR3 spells CASSLVGQGPGNTIYF. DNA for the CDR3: TGTGCCAGCAGCTTAGTCGGCCAGGGCCCTGGAAACACCATATATTTT.

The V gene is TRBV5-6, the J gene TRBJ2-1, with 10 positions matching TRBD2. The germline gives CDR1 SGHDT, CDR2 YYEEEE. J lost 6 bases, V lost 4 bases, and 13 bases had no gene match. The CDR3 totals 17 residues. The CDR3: CASSRRGSGLATNEQFF. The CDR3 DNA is TGTGCCAGCAGCCGAAGGGGGTCGGGACTAGCGACCAATGAGCAGTTCTTC.

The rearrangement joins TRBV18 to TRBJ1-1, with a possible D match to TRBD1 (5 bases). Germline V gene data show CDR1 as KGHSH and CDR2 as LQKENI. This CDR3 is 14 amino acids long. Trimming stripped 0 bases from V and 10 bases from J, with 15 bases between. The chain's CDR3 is CASSPPGPPHGAFF. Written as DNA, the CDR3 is TGTGCCAGCTCACCACCGGGGCCACCTCATGGAGCTTTCTTT.

The DNA for the CDR3 is TGCGCCAGCAGTCATGGGACAGGGGTGAACAATGAGCAGTTCTTC. Translating gives CASSHGTGVNNEQFF. The rearrangement joins TRBV23-1 to TRBJ2-1; 10 bases are shared with TRBD1. TRBV23-1 is an open reading frame, and its role is uncertain. V was pared by 3 bases and J by 5 bases, with 4 bases of the junction left unmatched. The CDR3 sequence is 15 residues long.

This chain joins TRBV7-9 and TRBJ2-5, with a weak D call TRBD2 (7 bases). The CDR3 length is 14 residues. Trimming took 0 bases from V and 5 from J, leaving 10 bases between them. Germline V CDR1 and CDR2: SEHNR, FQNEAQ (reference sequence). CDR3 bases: TGTGCCAGCAGCTTAGCCGGGGGGCAGGAGACCCAGTACTTC. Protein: CASSLAGGQETQYF.

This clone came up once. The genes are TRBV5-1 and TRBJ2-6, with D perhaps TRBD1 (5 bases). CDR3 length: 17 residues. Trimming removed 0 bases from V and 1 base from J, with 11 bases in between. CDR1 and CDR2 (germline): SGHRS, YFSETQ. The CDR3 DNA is TGCGCCAGCAGCTTGGGACAGCCAACTTCTGGGGCCAACGTCCTGACTTTC. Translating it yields CASSLGQPTSGANVLTF.

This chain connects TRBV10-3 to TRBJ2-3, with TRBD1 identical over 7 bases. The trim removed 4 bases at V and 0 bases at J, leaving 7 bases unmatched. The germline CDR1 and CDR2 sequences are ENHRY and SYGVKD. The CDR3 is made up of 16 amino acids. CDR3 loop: CAISGRTGASTDTQYF. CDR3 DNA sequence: TGTGCCATCAGTGGCCGGACAGGAGCTAGCACAGATACGCAGTATTTT.

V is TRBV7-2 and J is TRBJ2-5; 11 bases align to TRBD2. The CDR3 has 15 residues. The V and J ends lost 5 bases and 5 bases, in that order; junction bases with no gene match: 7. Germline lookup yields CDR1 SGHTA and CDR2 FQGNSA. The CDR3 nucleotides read TGTGCCAGCAGCCCTATAGCGGGGGGGCCGGAGACCCAGTACTTC. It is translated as CASSPIAGGPETQYF.